The 14 T cell receptor beta chains given below trace back to one sample, sequenced in a study of T cell repertoires in cytomegalovirus infection. TCRdb independently ran MiXCR on the reads; one entry per CDR3 protein. Here the sample spans roughly 320,000 distinct CDR3 sequences, more than 8% being singletons. The sequencing sample was made of PBMCs. Every receptor here comes from a human donor in good health (CMV status not recorded). Some clones in this sample may be carry-over from other donors' samples.

The V call is TRBV19, the J call TRBJ1-5, with 8 nucleotides matching TRBD1. The germline V gene encodes CDR1 LNHDA and CDR2 SQIVND (reference sequence). The CDR3 sequence is 15 residues long. Losses at the gene ends were 5 bases for V and 7 bases for J; bases not matched to a gene: 10. The CDR3 sequence: CASSLPRTGSQPQHF. Written as DNA, the CDR3 is TGTGCCAGTAGTCTCCCCCGGACAGGGTCCCAGCCCCAGCATTTT. Using reference TRBV19 and TRBJ1-5 for the parts outside the CDR3, the full variable domain is DGGITQSPKYLFRKEGQNVTLSCEQNLNHDAMYWYRQDPGQGLRLIYYSQIVNDFQKGDIAEGYSVSREKKESFPLTVTSAQKNPTAFYLCASSLPRTGSQPQHFGDGTRLSIL.

This clonotype has a count of ten or more. The chain uses TRBV12-3 or TRBV12-4 and TRBJ2-5, with D maybe TRBD1 (6 bases). This CDR3 comprises 18 residues. Deletions cut 3 bases from V and 0 bases from J, with 20 bases between. In DNA, the CDR3 is TGTGCCAGCAGTTTCACAGCCCTCAGGGGCAGATACCAAGAGACCCAGTACTTC. Translated, it gives CASSFTALRGRYQETQYF.

In the case of this clonotype: An end of the junction does not agree with germline; a read error may underlie this. The chain couples TRBV6-2 or TRBV6-3 to TRBJ2-7, with D perhaps TRBD1 (6 bases). This CDR3 spans 12 amino acids. Germline V lookup: CDR1 MNHEY, CDR2 SVGEGT. The CDR3 spells CAGSRDNYEQYF. CDR3 in DNA: TGTGCCGGCAGCCGGGACAACTACGAGCAGTACTTC.

The rearrangement joins TRBV12-3 or TRBV12-4 to TRBJ2-5, with D possibly being TRBD2 (6 bases). Trimming took off 10 bases at V and 5 bases at J, with 17 bases between the two ends. The CDR3 is 13 residues long. This chain's CDR3 is CATTGSLGETQYF. As DNA, the CDR3 is TGTGCCACTACCGGGAGCCTGGGGGAGACCCAGTACTTC.

This clonotype was picked up a small number of times. The rearrangement links TRBV6-1 to TRBJ2-5; D is uncertain. Germline V lookup: CDR1 MNHNS, CDR2 SASEGT. V lost 5 bases and J lost 9, with 13 bases in between. The CDR3 is 12 residues long. The CDR3 reads CASSSVGPSQYF. DNA for the CDR3: TGTGCCAGCAGTTCCGTAGGCCCTTCCCAGTACTTC.

This clonotype was observed many times. The V call is TRBV5-4, the J call TRBJ1-4; D ambiguous. The V end lost 4 bases, the J end lost 7 bases, and 14 bases lay between the germline ends. Germline-derived CDR1 and CDR2 are SGHNT and YYREEE (reference sequence). The CDR3 totals 14 residues. The CDR3 DNA is TGTGCCAGCAGCATCGTCGGAGGCGGTGAAAAACTGTTTTTT. This encodes CASSIVGGGEKLFF.

This clonotype was seen many times. The chain combines TRBV7-2 with TRBJ2-2, with 7 bases fitting TRBD2. This CDR3 spans 16 amino acids. The germline gives CDR1 SGHTA, CDR2 FQGNSA. J was trimmed by 4 bases and V by 6 bases; bases with no gene match: 11. CDR3 region: CASREAGAPGTGELFF. The CDR3 DNA is TGTGCCAGCAGGGAGGCGGGAGCCCCGGGCACCGGGGAGCTGTTTTTT.

This clonotype was found many times. The chain couples TRBV7-3 to TRBJ2-1; 10 nucleotides match TRBD2. The CDR3 has 15 amino acids. Germline trimming cut 4 bases from V and 8 bases from J; bases unmatched to any gene: 8. Germline V lookup: CDR1 SGHTA, CDR2 FQGTGA. Written as DNA, the CDR3 is TGTGCCAGCAGCTCCAAGCGGGGGGGCCAGGATGAGCAGTTCTTC. Its translation: CASSSKRGGQDEQFF.

V gene TRBV7-6 combines with J gene TRBJ2-7, with 7 positions matching TRBD1. The CDR3 covers 15 residues. The germline CDR1 and CDR2 sequences are SGHVS and FNYEAQ. V dropped 7 bases and J dropped 0; count of bases not matched to a gene: 9. CDR3: CASTPRTGSSYEQYF. The CDR3 DNA reads TGTGCCAGCACCCCCCGGACAGGTAGCTCCTACGAGCAGTACTTC.

V is TRBV6-2 or TRBV6-3 and J is TRBJ2-7; 7 bases align to TRBD2. In germline, CDR1 is MNHEY, CDR2 SVGEGT. The CDR3 runs 16 residues. V trimming: 6 bases; J trimming: 3 bases; junction bases outside the gene matches: 14. The CDR3 region is CASSQPSGTTIYEQYF. CDR3 nucleotides: TGTGCCAGCAGCCAACCGTCCGGGACTACCATCTACGAGCAGTACTTC.

This clonotype showed up just a few times. The chain joins TRBV28 to TRBJ2-3, with a possible D match to TRBD2 (5 bases). Between the trimmed V and J ends, which lost 10 bases and 1 base, there was a span of 12 bases. Germline V gene sequence: CDR1 MDHEN, CDR2 SYDVKM. CDR3 length: 13 residues. The CDR3 DNA sequence: TGTGCCACCAGCGGTAGTGGCACAGATACGCAGTATTTT. Protein sequence: CATSGSGTDTQYF.

This clonotype was detected many times. This sequence joins TRBV6-4 and TRBJ2-1; 11 nucleotides line up with TRBD2. The CDR3 has 15 amino acids. Germline V CDR1 and CDR2: MRHNA, SNTAGT. After removal of 0 bases from V and 7 bases from J, the junction contained 2 bases not matched to a gene. The CDR3 region is CASSDSSGGANEQFF. The CDR3 DNA reads TGTGCCAGCAGTGACTCTAGCGGGGGGGCGAATGAGCAGTTCTTC.

The chain uses TRBV6-8 and TRBJ2-3, with D unclear. Germline assignment: CDR1 MNHGY and CDR2 SAAAGT. V was trimmed by 5 bases and J by 8 bases, leaving 8 bases between them. The CDR3 has 11 amino acids. As DNA, the CDR3 is TGTGCCAGCAGTGACCTTCGTACGCAGTATTTT. Translating it yields CASSDLRTQYF.

This clonotype was seen at least ten times. This chain connects TRBV15 to TRBJ2-1; maybe TRBD2 (5 bases). Germline V gives CDR1 LNHNV, CDR2 YYDKDF (reference sequence). The germline V and J ends were trimmed by 4 bases and 0 bases, with 13 bases remaining between them. The CDR3 extends over 16 amino acids. The CDR3 nucleotides are TGTGCCACCAGCACCGGAGGCGGAAGCTCCTACAATGAGCAGTTCTTC. Translation: CATSTGGGSSYNEQFF.